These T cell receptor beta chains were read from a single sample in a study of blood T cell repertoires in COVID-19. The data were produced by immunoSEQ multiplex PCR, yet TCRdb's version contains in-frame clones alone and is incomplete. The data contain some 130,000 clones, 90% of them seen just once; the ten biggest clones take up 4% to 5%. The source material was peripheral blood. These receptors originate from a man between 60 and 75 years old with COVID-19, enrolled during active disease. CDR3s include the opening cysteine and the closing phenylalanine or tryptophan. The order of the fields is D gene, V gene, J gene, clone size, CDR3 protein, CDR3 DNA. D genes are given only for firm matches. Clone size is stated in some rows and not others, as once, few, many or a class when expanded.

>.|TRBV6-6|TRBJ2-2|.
CASSVDGELFF
TGTGCCAGCTCGGTAGACGGGGAGCTGTTTTTT
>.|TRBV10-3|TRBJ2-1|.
CAISESTPHEQFF
TGTGCCATCAGTGAGTCGACACCCCATGAGCAGTTCTTC
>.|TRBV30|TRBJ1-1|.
CAWSPLVYGQSEAFF
TGTGCCTGGTCTCCCCTTGTGTACGGACAGTCTGAAGCTTTCTTT
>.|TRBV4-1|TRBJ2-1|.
CASSQALGGGRGEQFF
TGCGCCAGCAGCCAAGCTCTTGGGGGGGGGCGAGGTGAGCAGTTCTTC
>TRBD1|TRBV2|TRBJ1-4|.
CASNDRANEKLFF
TGTGCCAGCAACGACAGGGCTAATGAAAAACTGTTTTTT
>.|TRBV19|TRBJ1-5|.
CASSEREQGTAQPQHF
TGTGCCAGTAGTGAGAGGGAACAGGGTACGGCTCAGCCCCAGCATTTT
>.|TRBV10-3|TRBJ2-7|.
CAISIDSYEQYF
TGTGCCATCAGTATTGACAGTTACGAGCAGTACTTC
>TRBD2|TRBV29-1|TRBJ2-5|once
CSAIAGGWETQYF
TGCAGCGCGATAGCGGGAGGGTGGGAGACCCAGTACTTC
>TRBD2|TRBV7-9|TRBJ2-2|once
CASSLQLAGTGELFF
TGTGCCAGCAGCTTACAGCTAGCGGGCACCGGGGAGCTGTTTTTT
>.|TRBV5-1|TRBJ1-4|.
CASSPLRVPEKLFF
TGCGCCAGCAGCCCCCTTCGGGTCCCCGAAAAACTGTTTTTT
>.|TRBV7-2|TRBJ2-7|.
CASSLPYEGTEQYF
TGTGCCAGCAGCTTACCTTACGAGGGAACCGAGCAGTACTTC
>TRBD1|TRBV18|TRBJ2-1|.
CASYSGTGVEGAYNEQFF
TGTGCCAGCTATTCCGGGACAGGGGTCGAGGGGGCTTACAATGAGCAGTTCTTC
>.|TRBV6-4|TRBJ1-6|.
CASSDSTQGSPLHF
TGTGCCAGCAGTGACTCGACGCAGGGATCACCCCTCCACTTT
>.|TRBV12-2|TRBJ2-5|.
CASRLGSGETQYF
TGTGCAAGTCGCTTAGGGTCAGGAGAGACCCAGTACTTC
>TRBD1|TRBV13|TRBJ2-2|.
CASGRDRTGELFF
TGTGCCAGCGGAAGGGACAGAACCGGGGAGCTGTTTTTT
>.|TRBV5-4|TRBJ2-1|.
CASTPGGLNNEQFF
TGTGCCAGCACCCCAGGGGGGCTGAACAATGAGCAGTTCTTC
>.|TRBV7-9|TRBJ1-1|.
CASSSGQHTEAFF
TGTGCCAGCAGCTCCGGACAGCACACTGAAGCTTTCTTT
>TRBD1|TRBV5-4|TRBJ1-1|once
CASSVNRGATGGTEAFF
TGTGCCAGCAGCGTTAACAGGGGGGCAACGGGCGGGACTGAAGCTTTCTTT
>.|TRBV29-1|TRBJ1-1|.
CSVERLRGAAEAFF
TGCAGCGTTGAACGTCTACGTGGGGCAGCTGAAGCTTTCTTT
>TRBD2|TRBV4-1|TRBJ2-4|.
CASSLPAGTNLAKNIQYF
TGCGCCAGCAGCCTACCGGCCGGGACTAACCTAGCCAAAAACATTCAGTACTTC
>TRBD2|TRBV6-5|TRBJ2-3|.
CASSSPSGITDTQYF
TGTGCCAGCAGTTCCCCGAGCGGGATCACAGATACGCAGTATTTT
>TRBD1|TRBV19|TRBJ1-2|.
CASKETGGAYGYTF
TGTGCCAGTAAGGAGACAGGGGGCGCGTATGGCTACACCTTC
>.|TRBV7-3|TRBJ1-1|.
CASSPHREAEAFF
TGTGCCAGCAGCCCCCACAGGGAAGCTGAAGCTTTCTTT
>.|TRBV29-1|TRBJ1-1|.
CSVESQLNTEAFF
TGCAGCGTTGAATCACAGTTGAACACTGAAGCTTTCTTT
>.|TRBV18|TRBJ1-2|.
CASSPRAKNYGYTF
TGTGCCAGCTCACCACGGGCGAAGAACTATGGCTACACCTTC
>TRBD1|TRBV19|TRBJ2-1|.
CASKDRGTVFGEQFF
TGTGCCAGTAAGGATAGAGGGACAGTTTTTGGTGAGCAGTTCTTC
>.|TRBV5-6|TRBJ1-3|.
CASSLYRRGYSGNTIYF
TGTGCCAGCAGCTTGTACAGGAGGGGATACTCTGGAAACACCATATATTTT
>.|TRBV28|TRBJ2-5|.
CASSLRYQETQYF
TGTGCCAGCAGCCTCAGATACCAAGAGACCCAGTACTTC
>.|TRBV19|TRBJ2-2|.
CASRVPLSTGELFF
TGTGCCAGTAGGGTCCCTTTGAGCACCGGGGAGCTGTTTTTT
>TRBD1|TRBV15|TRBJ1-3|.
CATSRWTGEYGNTIYF
TGTGCCACCAGCAGGTGGACAGGGGAGTACGGAAACACCATATATTTT
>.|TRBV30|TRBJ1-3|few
CAWDRRISGNTIYF
TGTGCCTGGGACAGGCGCATCTCTGGAAACACCATATATTTT
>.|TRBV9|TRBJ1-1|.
CASSPHIDSPPMSEAFF
TGTGCCAGCAGCCCCCACATCGACAGCCCACCCATGAGTGAAGCTTTCTTT
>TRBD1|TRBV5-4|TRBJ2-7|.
CASSLGTGNSYEQYF
TGTGCCAGCAGCTTGGGGACAGGGAACTCCTACGAGCAGTACTTC
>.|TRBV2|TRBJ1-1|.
CASSSLRGGTEAFF
TGTGCCAGCAGTTCTTTAAGGGGAGGCACTGAAGCTTTCTTT
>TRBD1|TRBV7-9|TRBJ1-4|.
CASSSRDRGQPSEKLFF
TGTGCCAGCAGCTCCCGGGACAGGGGGCAACCCAGTGAAAAACTGTTTTTT
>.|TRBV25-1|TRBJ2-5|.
CASSVVTSTETQYF
TGTGCCAGCAGTGTAGTAACTAGCACGGAGACCCAGTACTTC
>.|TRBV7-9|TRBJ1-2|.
CASSLSGAHYGYTF
TGTGCCAGCAGCTTATCAGGGGCGCACTATGGCTACACCTTC
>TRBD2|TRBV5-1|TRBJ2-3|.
CASSLAPAGIESDTQYF
TGCGCCAGCAGCTTGGCCCCAGCGGGAATAGAGTCAGATACGCAGTATTTT
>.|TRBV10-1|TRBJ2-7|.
CASSESGNSTYEQYF
TGCGCCAGCAGTGAGTCCGGGAACAGTACCTACGAGCAGTACTTC
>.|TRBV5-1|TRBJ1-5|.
CASSLAPDQPQHF
TGCGCCAGCAGCTTGGCACCGGATCAGCCCCAGCATTTT
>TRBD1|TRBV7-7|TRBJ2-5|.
CASSQTGDQETQYF
TGTGCTAGCAGCCAGACAGGGGACCAAGAGACCCAGTACTTC
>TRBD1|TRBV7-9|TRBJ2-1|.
CASSLARDSRTYNEQFF
TGTGCCAGCAGCTTAGCGAGGGACAGTAGGACCTACAATGAGCAGTTCTTC
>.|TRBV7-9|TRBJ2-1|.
CASSLVGEGDNEQFF
TGTGCCAGCAGCTTAGTAGGGGAGGGGGACAATGAGCAGTTCTTC
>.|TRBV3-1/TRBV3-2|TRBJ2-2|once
CASTVGADTGELFF
TGTGCCAGCACAGTAGGGGCCGACACCGGGGAGCTGTTTTTT
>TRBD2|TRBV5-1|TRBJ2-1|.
CASRITAGGPSEQFF
TGCGCCAGCAGAATCACAGCGGGAGGGCCGAGTGAGCAGTTCTTC
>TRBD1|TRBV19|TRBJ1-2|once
CASSSRDRGRGGYTF
TGTGCCAGTAGTTCCCGGGACAGGGGGCGCGGCGGCTACACCTTC
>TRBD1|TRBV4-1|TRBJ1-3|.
CASSQLLLGGTGSSGNTIYF
TGCGCCAGCAGCCAACTCCTCTTAGGGGGGACAGGATCCTCTGGAAACACCATATATTTT
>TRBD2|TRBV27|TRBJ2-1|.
CASSARLAGVDNEQFF
TGTGCCAGCAGTGCCCGACTAGCGGGAGTCGACAATGAGCAGTTCTTC
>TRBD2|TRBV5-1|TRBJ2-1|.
CASSLTSSGSANEQFF
TGCGCCAGCAGCCTAACATCTAGCGGGAGTGCCAATGAGCAGTTCTTC
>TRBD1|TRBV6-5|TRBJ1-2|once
CASRKFRGANYGYTF
TGTGCCAGCAGGAAATTCAGGGGGGCTAACTATGGCTACACCTTC